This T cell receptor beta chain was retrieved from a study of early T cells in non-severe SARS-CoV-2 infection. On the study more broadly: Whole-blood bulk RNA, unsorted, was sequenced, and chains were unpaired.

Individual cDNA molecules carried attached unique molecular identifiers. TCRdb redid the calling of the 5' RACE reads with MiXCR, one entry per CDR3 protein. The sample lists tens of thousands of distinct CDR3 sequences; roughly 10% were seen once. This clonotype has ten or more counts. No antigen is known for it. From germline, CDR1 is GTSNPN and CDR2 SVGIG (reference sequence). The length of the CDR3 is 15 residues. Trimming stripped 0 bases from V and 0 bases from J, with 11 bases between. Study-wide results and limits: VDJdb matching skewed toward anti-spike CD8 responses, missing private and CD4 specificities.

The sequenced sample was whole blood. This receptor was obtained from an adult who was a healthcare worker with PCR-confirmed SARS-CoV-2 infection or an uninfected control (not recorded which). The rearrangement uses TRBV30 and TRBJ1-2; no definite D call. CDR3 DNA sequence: TGTGCCTGGAGTGTACGGGGAACAGCTAACTATGGCTACACCTTC. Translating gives CAWSVRGTANYGYTF.